This T cell receptor (beta chain) appears in the sequencing data of a study of cytotoxic CD8 clonotypes in ibrutinib-treated CLL. The protocol was immunoSEQ multiplex PCR, while the TCRdb copy is restricted to in-frame clones and leaves out a portion. The table includes over 110,000 clones, around 93% detected once. A few counts support this clone. Per the germline V gene, CDR1 is SGDLS and CDR2 is YYNGEE. J lost 5 bases, V lost 7 bases, and 4 bases had no gene match. The CDR3 extends over 14 amino acids. The specimen was PBMCs, collected after 12 months of ibrutinib treatment. The receptor's source is a human donor with chronic lymphocytic leukemia. This chain connects TRBV9 to TRBJ2-2; 11 bases map to TRBD2. In nucleotides, the CDR3 is TGTGCCAGCGCCCGGACTAGCGGGACCGGGGAGCTGTTTTTT. The encoded protein is CASARTSGTGELFF.